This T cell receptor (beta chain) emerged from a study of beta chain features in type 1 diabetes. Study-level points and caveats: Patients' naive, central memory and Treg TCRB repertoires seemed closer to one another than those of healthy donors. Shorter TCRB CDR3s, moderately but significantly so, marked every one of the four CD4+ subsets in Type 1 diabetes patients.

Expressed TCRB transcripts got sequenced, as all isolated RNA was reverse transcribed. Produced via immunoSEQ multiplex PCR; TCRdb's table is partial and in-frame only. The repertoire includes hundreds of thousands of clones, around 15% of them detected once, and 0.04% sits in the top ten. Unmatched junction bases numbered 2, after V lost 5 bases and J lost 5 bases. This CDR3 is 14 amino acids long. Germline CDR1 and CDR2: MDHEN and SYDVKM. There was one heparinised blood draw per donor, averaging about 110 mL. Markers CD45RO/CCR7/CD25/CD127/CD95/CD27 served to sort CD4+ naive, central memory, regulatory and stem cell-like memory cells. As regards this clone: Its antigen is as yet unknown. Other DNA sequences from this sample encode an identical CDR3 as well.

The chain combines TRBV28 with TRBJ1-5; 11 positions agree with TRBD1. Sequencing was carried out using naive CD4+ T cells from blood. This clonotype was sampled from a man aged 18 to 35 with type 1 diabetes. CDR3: CASSTGQGDQPQHF. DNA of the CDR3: TGTGCCAGCAGTACGGGACAGGGGGATCAGCCCCAGCATTTT.